Below, 32 T cell receptor beta chains from the same sample are listed, as sequenced in a study of shared clonotypes between healthy human individuals. Sequencing used immunoSEQ multiplex PCR; TCRdb keeps in-frame clones, though not all of them. The table includes about 1 million clones, about 75% detected once. Sample: memory CD4+ T cells sorted from blood. Subset of the sample: CD45RA-negative fraction. These receptors all stem from a young man in good health.

This chain connects TRBV5-6 to TRBJ2-7, with 9 nucleotides matching TRBD2. The CDR3 has 17 amino acids. The germline CDR1 and CDR2 sequences are SGHDT and YYEEEE. J was trimmed by 9 bases and V by 4 bases; bases with no gene match: 20. DNA for the CDR3: TGTGCCAGCAGCATAAGACTAGCGGCCAACCCATCTATCGGGCAGTACTTC. It encodes CASSIRLAANPSIGQYF.

For this clone: At the DNA level, this CDR3 is encoded by other sequences in the same sample as well. This sequence joins TRBV14 and TRBJ1-3; D is uncertain. This CDR3 has 12 amino acids. V was pared by 3 bases and J by 4 bases, with 4 bases between. Germline-derived CDR1 and CDR2 are SGHDN and FVKESK. DNA for the CDR3: TGTGCCAGCAGCCAGGTGGGAAACACCATATATTTT. Amino acid sequence: CASSQVGNTIYF.

This clone has a handful of counts. Other DNA sequences within the sample encode an identical CDR3. V usage is TRBV9 and J usage is TRBJ2-5; D gene uncertain. This CDR3 has 12 residues. The ends were cut back, 3 bases at V and 3 bases at J, with 6 bases in the middle. Per the germline V gene, CDR1 is SGDLS and CDR2 is YYNGEE. The CDR3 DNA is TGTGCCAGCAGCGCGCGAGAAGAGACCCAGTACTTC. It is translated as CASSAREETQYF.

The V and J genes are TRBV5-6 and TRBJ1-4; TRBD1 matches 11 bases. The junction had 2 bases not matched to a gene; V was cut back by 4 bases and J by 3 bases. Germline V gene lookup returns CDR1 SGHDT and CDR2 YYEEEE. This CDR3 has 15 residues. Here the CDR3 DNA reads TGTGCCAGCAGCGGGACAGGGGGGGCTAATGAAAAACTGTTTTTT. It translates to CASSGTGGANEKLFF.

V and J are TRBV5-6 and TRBJ2-1; D might be TRBD1 or TRBD2, each matching 5 bases. The CDR3 runs to 16 residues. Trimming shortened V by 4 bases and J by 1 base, and 15 bases separated the two germline ends. Germline values: CDR1 SGHDT, CDR2 YYEEEE. In DNA, the CDR3 is TGTGCCAGCAGCAAAGACAGCGGTTTATCCTACAATGAGCAGTTCTTC. It encodes CASSKDSGLSYNEQFF.

V usage is TRBV7-9 and J usage is TRBJ1-3, with 7 bases lining up with TRBD1. With V trimmed by 1 base and J by 6 bases, 9 bases remained unmatched. The germline CDR1 and CDR2 sequences are SEHNR and FQNEAQ (reference sequence). This CDR3 has 16 amino acids. The CDR3 sequence: CASSLGNTGQENTIYF. The DNA for the CDR3 is TGTGCCAGCAGCTTAGGCAACACAGGACAGGAAAACACCATATATTTT.

CDR3 in DNA: TGTGCCAGTAGCTATTCGGGTCTTGGGGGAGATACGCAGTATTTT. This translates into CASSYSGLGGDTQYF. The chain employs TRBV19 and TRBJ2-3; D is tentatively TRBD1 or TRBD2 (5 bases each). Per germline, CDR1 LNHDA and CDR2 SQIVND (reference sequence). Trimming stripped 6 bases from V and 5 bases from J, with 18 bases between. This CDR3 spans 15 amino acids.

This clone showed up just a few times. V gene TRBV30 combines with J gene TRBJ2-5, with TRBD1 matching over 7 bases. The germline CDR1 and CDR2 sequences are GTSNPN and SVGIG (reference sequence). V gave up 1 base and J gave up 7 bases; unmatched junction bases: 6. The CDR3 length is 13 residues. CDR3 loop: CAWSAGGWGTQYF. The CDR3 DNA reads TGTGCCTGGAGTGCAGGGGGTTGGGGGACCCAGTACTTC.

This clone was seen a few times. The J gene is TRBJ2-3, the V gene TRBV5-1; D is unclear. The ends were cut back, 1 base at V and 2 bases at J, with 8 bases in the middle. The CDR3 contains 14 residues. CDR1 SGHRS and CDR2 YFSETQ come from the germline V gene. CDR3 protein: CASSLLGNTDTQYF. The CDR3 bases are TGCGCCAGCAGCTTGCTTGGCAACACAGATACGCAGTATTTT.

This clone was seen more than once but under ten times. The chain couples TRBV5-1 to TRBJ1-1, with no clear D. The CDR3 length is 14 residues. The germline CDR1 and CDR2 sequences are SGHRS and YFSETQ. V lost 4 bases to trimming and J lost 1 base, with 11 bases between them. The CDR3 protein is CASSRGSGNTEAFF. The CDR3 DNA is TGCGCCAGCAGCCGCGGGTCGGGGAACACTGAAGCTTTCTTT.

The V gene is TRBV6-6, the J gene TRBJ2-5, with 9 bases aligning to TRBD2. The CDR3 has 15 residues. J was trimmed by 5 bases and V by 4 bases; bases with no gene match: 8. Germline V gene lookup returns CDR1 MNHNY and CDR2 SVGAGI (reference sequence). CDR3: CASSLSAGGGETQYF. CDR3 sequence (DNA): TGTGCCAGCAGTTTGTCAGCGGGGGGTGGTGAGACCCAGTACTTC.

The chain has TRBV27 and TRBJ1-2, with D maybe TRBD1 (5 bases). V was pared by 0 bases and J by 8 bases, with 16 bases between. Germline values: CDR1 MNHEY, CDR2 SMNVEV (reference sequence). The CDR3 is 15 amino acids. The CDR3 protein is CASSLSSGGELGYTF. The CDR3 bases are TGTGCCAGCAGTTTATCGTCTGGGGGGGAGCTGGGCTACACCTTC.

The chain links TRBV7-2 to TRBJ1-2; D not certain. V was pared by 1 base and J by 2 bases, with 5 bases between. Germline assignment: CDR1 SGHTA and CDR2 FQGNSA. The CDR3 consists of 13 residues. The CDR3: CASSLDQNYGYTF. DNA for the CDR3: TGTGCCAGCAGCTTAGATCAGAACTATGGCTACACCTTC.

The chain is built from TRBV27 and TRBJ2-4, with D tentatively TRBD2 (6 bases). CDR3 length equals 16 residues. CDR1 MNHEY and CDR2 SMNVEV come from the germline V gene (reference sequence). Trimming left V 6 bases short and J 3 bases short, with 18 bases between. CDR3 region: CASSPPGAGGKNIQYF. CDR3 bases: TGTGCCAGCAGCCCCCCCGGGGCCGGGGGCAAAAACATTCAGTACTTC.

This sequence joins TRBV30 and TRBJ1-1; perhaps TRBD1 as D (6 bases). Germline-derived CDR1 and CDR2 are GTSNPN and SVGIG (reference sequence). The V end lost 5 bases, the J end lost 1 base, and 11 bases lay between the germline ends. The CDR3 is 13 residues long. The CDR3 region has the DNA TGTGCCTGGGGGACGGACAGGAACACTGAAGCTTTCTTT. The encoded protein is CAWGTDRNTEAFF.

The chain combines TRBV11-3 with TRBJ2-2, with 8 bases fitting TRBD1. CDR1 SGHNT and CDR2 YENEEA come from the germline V gene. This CDR3 is 16 amino acids long. With 5 bases clipped from V and 4 bases from J, the junction kept 9 bases outside the gene matches. The CDR3 region is CASSLAGGVGTGELFF. CDR3 in DNA: TGTGCCAGCAGCCTTGCAGGGGGCGTGGGCACCGGGGAGCTGTTTTTT.

Comment on this clone: Other DNA sequences in this sample translate to the same CDR3. The chain carries TRBV2 and TRBJ2-3; D is unclear. This CDR3 spans 12 amino acids. Deletions cut 3 bases from V and 5 bases from J, with 6 bases between. Germline lookup yields CDR1 SNHLY and CDR2 FYNNEI. The CDR3 bases are TGTGCCAGCAGTGAGGTTATAGATACGCAGTATTTT. Residues: CASSEVIDTQYF.

The chain carries TRBV6-6 and TRBJ1-1, with TRBD1 as a possible D gene (6 bases). Per the germline V gene, CDR1 is MNHNY and CDR2 is SVGAGI (reference sequence). Trimming pared 6 bases from V and 5 bases from J, leaving 13 bases between. CDR3 length: 13 amino acids. CDR3 DNA: TGTGCCAGCAGGGGGAGGGGGGGAACTGAAGCTTTCTTT. Residues: CASRGRGGTEAFF.

The V and J genes are TRBV6-1 and TRBJ2-3; TRBD1 matches 7 bases. The CDR3 runs 14 residues. CDR1 is MNHNS and CDR2 is SASEGT in the germline V gene. The junction had 9 bases not matched to a gene; V was cut back by 6 bases and J by 6 bases. This CDR3 is CASSIQGSTDTQYF. As DNA, the CDR3 is TGTGCCAGCAGCATACAGGGGTCAACCGATACGCAGTATTTT.

This clone was observed a single time. The V call is TRBV7-9, the J call TRBJ1-5; 7 bases map to TRBD1. CDR1 is SEHNR and CDR2 is FQNEAQ in the germline V gene (reference sequence). The CDR3 sequence is 15 residues long. Trimming removed 6 bases from V and 2 bases from J; junction bases left unmatched: 7. CDR3 bases: TGTGCCAGCAGTTTCGTCGGGACAGGCAATCAGCCCCAGCATTTT. Translated, it gives CASSFVGTGNQPQHF. Full variable domain (rest looked up from reference TRBV7-9 and TRBJ1-5): DTGVSQNPRHKITKRGQNVTFRCDPISEHNRLYWYRQTLGQGPEFLTYFQNEAQLEKSRLLSDRFSAERPKGSFSTLEIQRTEQGDSAMYLCASSFVGTGNQPQHFGDGTRLSIL.

CDR3 coding DNA: TGTGCCAGCAGCCCAACAGGGGGTTTAGCCAATCAGCCCCAGCATTTT. Residues: CASSPTGGLANQPQHF. The chain uses TRBV7-2 and TRBJ1-5, with 8 bases aligning to TRBD1. The CDR3 sequence is 16 residues long. V dropped 5 bases and J dropped 3; count of bases not matched to a gene: 9. The germline CDR1 and CDR2 sequences are SGHTA and FQGNSA.

This chain uses TRBV18 with TRBJ2-4, with 11 bases matching TRBD1. The CDR3 runs to 15 residues. The ends lost 0 bases at V and 14 bases at J; junction bases unmatched: 9. CDR1 KGHSH and CDR2 LQKENI come from the germline V gene. The CDR3 sequence is CASSPPGQGGGLKYF. Written as DNA, the CDR3 is TGTGCCAGCTCACCACCGGGACAGGGGGGCGGATTGAAGTACTTC.

The rearrangement links TRBV27 to TRBJ2-3; 11 bases line up with TRBD2. Germline V CDR1 and CDR2: MNHEY, SMNVEV (reference sequence). The CDR3 sequence is 15 residues long. Trimming took 6 bases from V and 2 from J; bases not matched to a gene: 4. For the CDR3, the DNA is TGTGCCAGCAGGCGACTAGCGGGATCCACAGATACGCAGTATTTT. Protein product: CASRRLAGSTDTQYF.

The chain uses TRBV7-2 and TRBJ2-3; TRBD2 matches at 7 bases. CDR3 length equals 16 residues. Per germline, CDR1 SGHTA and CDR2 FQGNSA. V was clipped by 8 bases and J by 3 bases; unmatched bases: 14. CDR3 protein: CASSVGGTQRTDTQYF. The CDR3 region has the DNA TGTGCCAGCTCCGTCGGGGGGACGCAAAGAACAGATACGCAGTATTTT. Together with reference TRBV7-2 and TRBJ2-3, the CDR3 gives the full variable domain: GAGVSQSPSNKVTEKGKDVELRCDPISGHTALYWYRQSLGQGLEFLIYFQGNSAPDKSGLPSDRFSAERTGGSVSTLTIQRTQQEDSAVYLCASSVGGTQRTDTQYFGPGTRLTVL.

The V call is TRBV5-1, the J call TRBJ2-5, with a weak D call TRBD2 (7 bases). This CDR3 contains 15 residues. Germline lookup yields CDR1 SGHRS and CDR2 YFSETQ. Deletions cut 4 bases from V and 2 bases from J, with 15 bases between. Here the CDR3 DNA reads TGCGCCAGCAGCCCAACGGGGGGCGGGCAAGAGACCCAGTACTTC. It translates to CASSPTGGGQETQYF.

The chain couples TRBV19 to TRBJ1-6; TRBD1 might be the D (5 bases). The V and J ends lost 0 bases and 0 bases respectively, with 12 bases between them. The V gene's germline CDR1 is LNHDA and CDR2 SQIVND (reference sequence). The CDR3 loop spans 18 amino acids. This chain's CDR3 is CASSIEYRKSSYNSPLHF. CDR3 in DNA: TGTGCCAGTAGTATAGAATACAGGAAGAGCTCCTATAATTCACCCCTCCACTTT.

The chain couples TRBV9 to TRBJ1-2; TRBD1 matches at 8 bases. This CDR3 has 15 residues. V shed 0 bases and J 7 bases; nucleotides not matched to a gene: 8. From germline, CDR1 is SGDLS and CDR2 YYNGEE. CDR3 coding DNA: TGTGCCAGCAGCGTAGCGGCAGGGGGCCAGAGTGGCTACACCTTC. Its protein is CASSVAAGGQSGYTF.

Worth noting for this clone: Given a much more abundant clone one base away, this may be a read error. The rearrangement links TRBV14 to TRBJ1-1; 8 bases map to TRBD1. The CDR3 runs to 14 residues. Per germline, CDR1 SGHDN and CDR2 FVKESK. The V and J ends lost 4 bases and 1 base, in that order; junction bases with no gene match: 2. In DNA form, the CDR3 reads TGTGCCAGCAGCCGCGACAGGGGGAACACTGAAGCTTTCTTT. Protein sequence: CASSRDRGNTEAFF.

This clone appeared a few times. The chain employs TRBV9 and TRBJ2-2; D is perhaps TRBD1 (6 bases). The CDR3 runs to 13 residues. The V end lost 0 bases, the J end lost 6 bases, and 6 bases lay between the germline ends. The germline V gene has CDR1 SGDLS and CDR2 YYNGEE. CDR3 DNA sequence: TGTGCCAGCAGCGTAGAGGGGGCCGGGGAGCTGTTTTTT. Translated: CASSVEGAGELFF.

This chain links TRBV7-9 with TRBJ2-2; D call uncertain. This CDR3 has 17 amino acids. The V gene's germline CDR1 is SEHNR and CDR2 FQNEAQ (reference sequence). The V end was cut by 5 bases, the J end by 1 base, with 17 bases between. Written as DNA, the CDR3 is TGTGCCAGCAGCCCCCTTAGGCCCGCCGGGAACACCGGGGAGCTGTTTTTT. Translation gives CASSPLRPAGNTGELFF. Full variable domain (remainder filled in from reference TRBV7-9 and TRBJ2-2): DTGVSQNPRHKITKRGQNVTFRCDPISEHNRLYWYRQTLGQGPEFLTYFQNEAQLEKSRLLSDRFSAERPKGSFSTLEIQRTEQGDSAMYLCASSPLRPAGNTGELFFGEGSRLTVL.

This chain joins TRBV28 and TRBJ1-1; D unresolved. This CDR3 is 12 amino acids long. Trimming cost V 3 bases and J 5 bases, with 7 bases left between them. Germline assignment: CDR1 MDHEN and CDR2 SYDVKM. This chain's CDR3 is CASSFWGTEAFF. The DNA of the CDR3 is TGTGCCAGCAGTTTTTGGGGTACTGAAGCTTTCTTT.

V gene TRBV19 combines with J gene TRBJ2-5; 13 bases fit TRBD2. The CDR3 contains 17 residues. CDR1 is LNHDA, CDR2 SQIVND, per germline (reference sequence). J lost 1 base, V lost 1 base, and 3 bases had no gene match. CDR3 sequence reads: CASSIGTSGSRQETQYF. The CDR3 bases are TGTGCCAGTAGTATAGGGACTAGCGGGAGCCGCCAAGAGACCCAGTACTTC.